This TCR beta chain appears in the sequencing data of a study of beta chain features in type 1 diabetes. Of the isolated RNA, all was reverse transcribed, and so the sequenced material was expressed TCRB transcripts. Profiling relied on immunoSEQ multiplex PCR, and the TCRdb table lists in-frame clones only, not all of them. The sample includes 200,000 to 250,000 clones, over 7.5% of them seen just once. V lost 4 bases and J lost 0; bases outside the gene matches: 9. The CDR3 extends over 18 amino acids. Germline loops: CDR1 MDHEN, CDR2 SYDVKM. The clonotype originates from a woman between 18 and 29 years old in good health. The sample comprised naive CD4+ T cells from blood. This chain connects TRBV28 to TRBJ1-1; 12 bases are shared with TRBD1. The CDR3 DNA reads as TGTGCCAGCAGTTCGGGGACAGGGGGCTTCGAAATGAACACTGAAGCTTTCTTT. It encodes CASSSGTGGFEMNTEAFF.